The 15 T cell receptor beta chains given below trace back to one sample, sequenced in a study of vaccination and CD4 T cells after COVID-19. The Oncomine TCR Beta short-read assay was applied to DNA of cultured CD4+ T cells. From the PCR reads, TCRdb called clonotypes with MiXCR, one entry per CDR3 protein. The sample holds about 26,000 distinct CDR3 sequences, less than 50% seen once. The sample's treatment: roughly nine-day PBMC culture with coronavirus spike peptide pools or control peptides (ViraFEST assay). The antigens these receptors bind are not known. Material for sequencing was CD4+ T cells from blood, cultured in vitro. These receptors were obtained from a human donor who had recovered from COVID-19.

The chain links TRBV9 to TRBJ1-2, with 9 positions matching TRBD1. Germline trimming cut 3 bases from V and 0 bases from J; bases unmatched to any gene: 6. The CDR3 consists of 16 residues. Germline V gene sequence: CDR1 SGDLS, CDR2 YYNGEE. CDR3 nucleotides: TGTGCCAGCAGCGCGGGACAGGGAGCCGCTAACTATGGCTACACCTTC. Its protein is CASSAGQGAANYGYTF.

The V and J genes are TRBV20-1 and TRBJ1-5, with D perhaps TRBD1 (5 bases). The CDR3 sequence is 14 residues long. The germline V gene has CDR1 DFQATT and CDR2 SNEGSKA (reference sequence). As DNA, the CDR3 is TGCGCGCCGAGGGGTTACGATCGCAATCAGCCCCAGCATTTT. This encodes CAPRGYDRNQPQHF.

This sequence joins TRBV12-3 or TRBV12-4 and TRBJ2-3; unclear D gene. Trimming took 3 bases from V and 0 from J, leaving 4 bases between them. The CDR3 has 13 residues. CDR3 sequence: CASSFASTDTQYF. CDR3 coding DNA: TGTGCCAGCAGTTTTGCTAGCACAGATACGCAGTATTTT.

In its sample, this clonotype was seen a few times. This chain joins TRBV19 and TRBJ1-1; the match to TRBD1 covers 8 bases. Germline V lookup: CDR1 LNHDA, CDR2 SQIVND (reference sequence). Trimming at V came to 7 bases and at J to 0 bases, leaving 4 bases not matched to a gene. The CDR3 contains 14 residues. The CDR3 DNA reads as TGTGCCAGTACCAGACAGGGGATGAACACTGAAGCTTTCTTT. Translated: CASTRQGMNTEAFF.

The V gene is TRBV27, the J gene TRBJ2-7; 7 nucleotides agree with TRBD2. Per the germline V gene, CDR1 is MNHEY and CDR2 is SMNVEV (reference sequence). The CDR3 extends over 15 amino acids. V was pared by 5 bases and J by 3 bases, with 10 bases of the junction left unmatched. The CDR3 reads CASSRLLAENYEQYF. CDR3 DNA sequence: TGTGCCAGCAGTAGACTTCTAGCGGAAAACTACGAGCAGTACTTC.

This clonotype has just a few counts. CDR3 sequence: CASSYRPTEAFF. In DNA form, the CDR3 reads TGTGCCAGCAGCTACAGGCCCACTGAAGCTTTCTTT. This chain links TRBV11-2 with TRBJ1-1; TRBD1 is a possible D gene (5 bases). V lost 4 bases and J 4 bases, leaving 7 bases between the germline ends. This CDR3 contains 12 residues. CDR1 and CDR2 (germline): SGHAT, FQNNGV.

This rearrangement joins TRBV7-9 to TRBJ2-5; a possible D gene is TRBD1 (5 bases). CDR1 is SEHNR, CDR2 FQNEAQ, per germline (reference sequence). Trimming removed 5 bases from V and 2 bases from J, with 9 bases in between. CDR3 length: 13 residues. As DNA, the CDR3 is TGTGCCAGCAGCCAAAGGACACAAGAGACCCAGTACTTC. Translation: CASSQRTQETQYF.

The CDR3 nucleotides read TGCAGCGTTGGACTAGCGGGAGGACCCGAAGCTTCCTACAATGAGCAGTTCTTC. It encodes CSVGLAGGPEASYNEQFF. This sequence joins TRBV29-1 and TRBJ2-1, with 13 bases fitting TRBD2. V shed 4 bases, J shed 1 base, and the junction held 10 bases outside the gene matches. CDR3 length equals 18 residues. Germline V lookup: CDR1 SQVTM, CDR2 ANQGSEA.

This chain connects TRBV5-6 to TRBJ1-6, with D tentatively TRBD1 (5 bases). Looked up from germline, CDR1 is SGHDT and CDR2 is YYEEEE. This CDR3 has 16 residues. Trimming removed 0 bases at V and 9 bases at J, with 16 bases between. In nucleotides, the CDR3 is TGTGCCAGCAGCTTGGGTCTTACGGGGAGGGGTTCACCCCTCCACTTT. The encoded protein is CASSLGLTGRGSPLHF.

The chain couples TRBV20-1 to TRBJ2-1; 10 bases map to TRBD2. Losses at the gene ends were 6 bases for V and 3 bases for J; bases not matched to a gene: 20. Germline V gene data show CDR1 as DFQATT and CDR2 as SNEGSKA (reference sequence). This CDR3 has 19 amino acids. The CDR3 loop is CSAPPPLAGAFFGYNEQFF. The CDR3 DNA sequence: TGCAGTGCCCCGCCTCCCCTAGCGGGAGCGTTTTTTGGCTACAATGAGCAGTTCTTC.

This clonotype was observed a few times. The J gene is TRBJ1-1, the V gene TRBV25-1, with D perhaps TRBD1 (6 bases). The germline V and J ends were trimmed by 3 bases and 4 bases, with 12 bases remaining between them. CDR3 size: 14 residues. Germline CDR1 reads MGHDK; CDR2 reads SYGVNS. CDR3 region: CASSDVNRATEAFF. The DNA of the CDR3 is TGTGCCAGCAGTGACGTCAACAGGGCCACTGAAGCTTTCTTT.

This chain connects TRBV2 to TRBJ1-2, with a tentative D call TRBD1 (5 bases). The CDR3 totals 12 residues. Germline CDR1 SNHLY, CDR2 FYNNEI. V shed 4 bases and J shed 4 bases, with 7 bases lying between them. The CDR3 DNA sequence: TGTGCCAGCAGTGGACAGTTCTATGGCTACACCTTC. Protein product: CASSGQFYGYTF.

This chain connects TRBV7-3 to TRBJ2-7; 7 positions match TRBD1. Germline V gene sequence: CDR1 SGHTA, CDR2 FQGTGA. The CDR3 is made up of 14 amino acids. Trimming cost V 2 bases and J 5 bases; bases outside gene matches: 6. CDR3 protein: CASSLDPRGNEQYF. The CDR3 nucleotides are TGTGCCAGCAGCTTAGACCCCAGGGGGAACGAGCAGTACTTC.

This chain uses TRBV5-1 with TRBJ2-3; D not certain. Germline V gene lookup returns CDR1 SGHRS and CDR2 YFSETQ. Trimming cost V 4 bases and J 6 bases, with 12 bases left between them. The CDR3 extends over 13 amino acids. CDR3 protein: CASSPPSSDTQYF. The CDR3 region has the DNA TGCGCCAGCAGCCCCCCCTCCTCCGATACGCAGTATTTT.

About this clonotype itself: The junction and the germline gene differ at one end; a read error may be behind it. The chain recombines TRBV20-1 with TRBJ1-2; unclear D gene. The CDR3 is 10 residues long. CDR1 and CDR2 from the germline V gene are DFQATT and SNEGSKA (reference sequence). Written as DNA, the CDR3 is TGCAGTGCTAGTACAAGGGTTACAGCCTTC. Amino acid sequence: CSASTRVTAF.